The clone carrying this T cell receptor (beta chain) was detected a few times. Its antigen remains unknown. The sample belongs to a study of cytomegalovirus exposure and HLA in healthy donors. The study's findings and limits: In a later analysis, HLA-associated TCR beta chains were more clonally expanded than equally common others.

Primers: 60 Vbeta forward and 13 Jbeta reverse. Some clones are missing from TCRdb's copy, which holds only in-frame ones; the method was immunoSEQ multiplex PCR. The sample lists roughly 130,000 clones; over 8% were seen once. This receptor was identified in a man in his forties or fifties in good health and CMV-seronegative. Sequencing was done on a sample of PBMCs.

The CDR3 region is CASSQGGNQPQHF. The CDR3 region has the DNA TGTGCCAGCAGTCAGGGGGGCAATCAGCCCCAGCATTTT. This rearrangement joins TRBV2 to TRBJ1-5; TRBD1 matches at 7 bases. With V trimmed by 5 bases and J by 2 bases, 0 bases remained unmatched. CDR3 length: 13 amino acids. Germline assignment: CDR1 SNHLY and CDR2 FYNNEI. Looking up the rest from reference TRBV2 and TRBJ1-5 gives the full variable domain: EPEVTQTPSHQVTQMGQEVILRCVPISNHLYFYWYRQILGQKVEFLVSFYNNEISEKSEIFDDQFSVERPDGSNFTLKIRSTKLEDSAMYFCASSQGGNQPQHFGDGTRLSIL.